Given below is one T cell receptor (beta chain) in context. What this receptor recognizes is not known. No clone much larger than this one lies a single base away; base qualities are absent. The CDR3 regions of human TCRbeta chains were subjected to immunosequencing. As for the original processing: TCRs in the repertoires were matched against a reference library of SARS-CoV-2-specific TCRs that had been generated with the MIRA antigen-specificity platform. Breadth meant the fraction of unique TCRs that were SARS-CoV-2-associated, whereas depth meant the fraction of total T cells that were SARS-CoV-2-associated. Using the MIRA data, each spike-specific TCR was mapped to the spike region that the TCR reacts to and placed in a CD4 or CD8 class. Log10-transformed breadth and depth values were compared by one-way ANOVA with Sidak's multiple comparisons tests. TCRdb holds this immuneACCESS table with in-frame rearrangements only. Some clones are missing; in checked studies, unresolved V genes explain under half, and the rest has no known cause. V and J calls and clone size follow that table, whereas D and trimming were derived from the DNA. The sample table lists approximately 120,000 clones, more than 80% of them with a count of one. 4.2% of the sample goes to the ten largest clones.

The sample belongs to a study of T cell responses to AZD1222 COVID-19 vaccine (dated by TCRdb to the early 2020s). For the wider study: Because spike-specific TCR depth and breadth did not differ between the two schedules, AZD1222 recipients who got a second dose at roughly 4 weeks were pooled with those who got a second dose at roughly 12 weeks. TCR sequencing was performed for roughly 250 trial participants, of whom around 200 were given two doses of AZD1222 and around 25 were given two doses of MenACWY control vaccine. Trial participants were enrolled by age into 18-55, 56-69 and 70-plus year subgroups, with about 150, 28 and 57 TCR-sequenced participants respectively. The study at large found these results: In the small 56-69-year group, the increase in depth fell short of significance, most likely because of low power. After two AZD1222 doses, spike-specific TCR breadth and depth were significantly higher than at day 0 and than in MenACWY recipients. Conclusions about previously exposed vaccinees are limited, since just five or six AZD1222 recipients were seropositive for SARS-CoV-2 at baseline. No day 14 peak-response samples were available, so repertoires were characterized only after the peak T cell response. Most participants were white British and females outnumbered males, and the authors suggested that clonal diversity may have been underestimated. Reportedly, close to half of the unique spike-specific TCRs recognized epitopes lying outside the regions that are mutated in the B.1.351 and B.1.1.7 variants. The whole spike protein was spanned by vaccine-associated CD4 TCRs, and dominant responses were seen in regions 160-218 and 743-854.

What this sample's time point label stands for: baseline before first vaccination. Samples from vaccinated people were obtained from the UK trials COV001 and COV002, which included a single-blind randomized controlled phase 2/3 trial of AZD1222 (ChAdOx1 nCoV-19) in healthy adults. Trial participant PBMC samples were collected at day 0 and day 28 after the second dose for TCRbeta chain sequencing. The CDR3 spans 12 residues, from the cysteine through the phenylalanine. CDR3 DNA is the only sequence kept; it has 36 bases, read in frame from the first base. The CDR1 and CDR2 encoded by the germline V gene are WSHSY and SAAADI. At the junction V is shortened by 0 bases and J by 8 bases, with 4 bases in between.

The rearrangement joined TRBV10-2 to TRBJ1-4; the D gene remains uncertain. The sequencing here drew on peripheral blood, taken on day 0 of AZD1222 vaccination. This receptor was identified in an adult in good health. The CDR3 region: CASSESQEKLFF. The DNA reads TGCGCCAGCAGTGAGTCCCAGGAAAAACTGTTTTTT.